The rows below give T cell receptor beta chains drawn from one sample of a study of CD8+CD57+ T cells in acquired aplastic anemia. TCRdb recomputed calls from the reads with MiXCR, one row per CDR3 protein. In the table there are around 200,000 distinct CDR3 sequences, around 50% of which are singletons. The specimen was sorted CD4+, CD8+, or CD8+CD57+ T cells (not recorded which) from PBMCs. These receptors came from a human donor with aplastic anemia. Both conserved end residues are part of each CDR3. Fields, in order: J gene, D gene, clone size, V gene, CDR3 DNA, CDR3 protein. D genes are given only for firm matches. Only part of the rows carry a size: once, few, many, or a class if the clone is expanded.

TRBJ2-7 | . | few | TRBV19 | TGTGCCAGTAGTATCACGACAGGTCCCTACGAGCAGTACTTC | CASSITTGPYEQYF
TRBJ1-2 | . | many | TRBV20-1 | TGCAGTGCTAGAGTTGGGAGGGAACTCTATGGCTACACCTTC | CSARVGRELYGYTF
TRBJ2-5 | TRBD2 | . | TRBV19 | TGTGCCAGTAGGACTAGCGGGGGAGAGACCCAGTACTTC | CASRTSGGETQYF
TRBJ2-1 | . | many | TRBV11-2 | TGTGCCAGCAGCTTAAGCTTGGTTGTAGAGAATGAGCAGTTCTTC | CASSLSLVVENEQFF
TRBJ1-2 | TRBD1 | many | TRBV10-3 | TGTGCCATCAGTGAGGTGGGACAGGACCGCTCTAGCCAGTTCCTATGGAGCTACACCTTC | CAISEVGQDRSSQFLWSYTF
TRBJ1-2 | TRBD1 | . | TRBV29-1 | TGCAGCGTTCGACAGGGCTATGGCTACACCTTC | CSVRQGYGYTF
TRBJ1-5 | TRBD1 | . | TRBV28 | TGTGCCAGCGGTGGACAGGGGAAAAGTCGTGATCAGCCCCAGCATTTT | CASGGQGKSRDQPQHF
TRBJ2-2 | TRBD2 | . | TRBV3-1 | TGTGCCAGCAGCCAACGGCGGGGGTACACCGGGGAGCTGTTTTTT | CASSQRRGYTGELFF
TRBJ1-2 | . | . | TRBV19 | TGTGCCAGCCTCTCAGCGGGTTATGATGGCTACACCTTC | CASLSAGYDGYTF
TRBJ1-1 | . | few | TRBV29-1 | TGCAGCGTTCGGGACGGCACTGAAGCTTTCTTT | CSVRDGTEAFF
TRBJ1-6 | . | . | TRBV24-1 | TGTGCCACCAGTGATAGCCTGCTCCGGGGGAAAGATTCACCCCTCCACTTT | CATSDSLLRGKDSPLHF
TRBJ2-2 | . | many | TRBV6-4 | TGTGCCAGCAGTGACAGGTTGGGGTCCGGGGAGCTGTTTTTT | CASSDRLGSGELFF
TRBJ1-5 | . | few | TRBV11-2 | TGTGCCAGCAGCTTAGAAGCGGTAGGCAGGGAGGGCAATCAGCCCCAGCATTTT | CASSLEAVGREGNQPQHF
TRBJ2-7 | TRBD2 | . | TRBV10-3 | TGTGCCCTCAGCGGGAGCGGCTCTTGGGAGCAGTACTTC | CALSGSGSWEQYF
TRBJ2-1 | . | once | TRBV20-1 | TGCAGTGCTAGAGATTTCGACACGGGAGTGGCCAATGAGCAGTTCTTC | CSARDFDTGVANEQFF
TRBJ2-7 | TRBD2 | . | TRBV20-1 | TGCAGTGCTAGATGGACTAGCGGGGGGTTCTACGAGCAGTACTTC | CSARWTSGGFYEQYF
TRBJ1-3 | . | many | TRBV19 | TGTGCCAGTAGTATGGGGCAGATTTTCTCTGGAAACACCATATATTTT | CASSMGQIFSGNTIYF
TRBJ2-3 | TRBD2 | few | TRBV6-1 | TGTGCCAGCAGTGGGACTAGCGGGGGGGCCCTTCCAGATACGCAGTATTTT | CASSGTSGGALPDTQYF
TRBJ1-6 | TRBD1 | . | TRBV6-1 | TGTGCCAGCAGATCGAGACAGGGGGCGGCTTCACCCCTCCACTTT | CASRSRQGAASPLHF
TRBJ1-2 | . | . | TRBV25-1 | TGTGCCAGCAGTGAACCAGGAGCCACTTGGTTGGGGTATGGCTACACCTTC | CASSEPGATWLGYGYTF
TRBJ2-1 | . | . | TRBV19 | TGTGCCAGTAGTATAGCGCAGAATGAGCAGTTCTTC | CASSIAQNEQFF
TRBJ2-7 | TRBD2 | many | TRBV6-1 | TGTGCCAGCACGAGGGCAGTCGGGGGGGGGGAGCAGTACTTC | CASTRAVGGGEQYF